This T cell receptor beta chain is from a study of CD8+CD57+ T cells in acquired aplastic anemia. Study-wide findings and caveats: The study identified twenty-nine CD8+ CDR3 sequences shared by patients and controls.

The template used for profiling TCR beta VDJ and CDR3 was genomic DNA. TCRdb passed the reads through MiXCR, listing each CDR3 protein once. This sample has about 120,000 distinct CDR3 sequences, with 55% to 60% found just once. As regards this clonotype: The antigen is not known.

Before being chosen for sequencing, patients had shown CD8+CD57+ cell expansion by flow cytometry. This TCR was recovered from a human donor with aplastic anemia. The sample consisted of sorted CD4+, CD8+, or CD8+CD57+ T cells (not recorded which) from PBMCs.

The chain's CDR3 is CASKAGPVDYGYTF. CDR3 sequence (DNA): TGTGCCAGTAAGGCCGGGCCGGTCGACTATGGCTACACCTTC. The genes are TRBV19 and TRBJ1-2; D is unresolved. Trimming left V 7 bases short and J 3 bases short, with 15 bases between. CDR3 length: 14 amino acids. Per germline, CDR1 LNHDA and CDR2 SQIVND (reference sequence). Full variable domain (missing parts from reference TRBV19 and TRBJ1-2): DGGITQSPKYLFRKEGQNVTLSCEQNLNHDAMYWYRQDPGQGLRLIYYSQIVNDFQKGDIAEGYSVSREKKESFPLTVTSAQKNPTAFYLCASKAGPVDYGYTFGSGTRLTVV.